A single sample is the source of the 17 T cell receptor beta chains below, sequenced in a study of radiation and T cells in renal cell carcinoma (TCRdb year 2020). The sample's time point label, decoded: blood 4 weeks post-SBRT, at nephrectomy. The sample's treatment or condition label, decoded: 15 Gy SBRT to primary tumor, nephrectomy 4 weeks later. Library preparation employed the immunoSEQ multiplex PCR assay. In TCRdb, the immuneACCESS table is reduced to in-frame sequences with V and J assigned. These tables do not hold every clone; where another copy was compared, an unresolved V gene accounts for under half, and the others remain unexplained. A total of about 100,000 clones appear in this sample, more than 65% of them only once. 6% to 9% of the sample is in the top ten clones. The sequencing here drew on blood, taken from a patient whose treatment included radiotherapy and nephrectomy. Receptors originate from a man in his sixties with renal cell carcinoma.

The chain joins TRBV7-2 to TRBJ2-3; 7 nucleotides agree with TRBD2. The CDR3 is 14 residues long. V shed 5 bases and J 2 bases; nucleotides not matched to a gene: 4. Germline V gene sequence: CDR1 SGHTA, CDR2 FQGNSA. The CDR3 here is CASSPGGTTDTQYF. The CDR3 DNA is TGTGCCAGCAGCCCCGGGGGGACCACAGATACGCAGTATTTT.

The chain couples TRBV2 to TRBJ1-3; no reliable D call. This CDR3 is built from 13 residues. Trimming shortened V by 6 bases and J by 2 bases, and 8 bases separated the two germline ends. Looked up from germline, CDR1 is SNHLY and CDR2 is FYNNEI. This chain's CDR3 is CASRGQPGNTIYF. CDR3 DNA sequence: TGTGCCAGCAGGGGTCAGCCTGGAAACACCATATATTTT.

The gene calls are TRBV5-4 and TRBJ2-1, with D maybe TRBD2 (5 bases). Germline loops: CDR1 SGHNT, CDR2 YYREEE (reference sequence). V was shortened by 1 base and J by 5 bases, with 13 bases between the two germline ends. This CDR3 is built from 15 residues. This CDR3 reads CASSLFAGLHNEQFF. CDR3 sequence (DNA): TGTGCCAGCAGCTTGTTTGCAGGACTTCACAATGAGCAGTTCTTC.

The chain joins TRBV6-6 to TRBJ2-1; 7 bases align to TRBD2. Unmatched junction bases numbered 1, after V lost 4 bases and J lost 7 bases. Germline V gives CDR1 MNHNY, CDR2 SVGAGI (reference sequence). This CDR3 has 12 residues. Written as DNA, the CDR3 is TGTGCCAGCAGTTGGGGGGGGAATGAGCAGTTCTTC. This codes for CASSWGGNEQFF.

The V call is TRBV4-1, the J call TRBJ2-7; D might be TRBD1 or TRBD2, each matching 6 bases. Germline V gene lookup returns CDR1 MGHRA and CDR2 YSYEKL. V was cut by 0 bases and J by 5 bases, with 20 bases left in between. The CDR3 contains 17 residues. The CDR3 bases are TGCGCCAGCAGCCAAGATTCGACTAGACTGGGGGGCAACGAGCAGTACTTC. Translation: CASSQDSTRLGGNEQYF.

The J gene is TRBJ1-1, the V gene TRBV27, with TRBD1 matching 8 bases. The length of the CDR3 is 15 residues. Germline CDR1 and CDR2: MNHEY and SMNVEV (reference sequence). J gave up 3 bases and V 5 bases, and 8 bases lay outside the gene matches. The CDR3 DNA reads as TGTGCCAGCAGTCCTAGACAGGGGCGGGACACTGAAGCTTTCTTT. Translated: CASSPRQGRDTEAFF.

In DNA, the CDR3 is TGTGCCAGCAGTTCCACGGGCAGGGCCCTTCTATCACAGTACTTC. Protein: CASSSTGRALLSQYF. V is TRBV14 and J is TRBJ2-5; D possibly corresponds to TRBD1 (5 bases). CDR1 and CDR2 from the germline V gene are SGHDN and FVKESK. The germline V and J ends were trimmed by 6 bases and 11 bases, with 25 bases remaining between them. The CDR3 totals 15 residues.

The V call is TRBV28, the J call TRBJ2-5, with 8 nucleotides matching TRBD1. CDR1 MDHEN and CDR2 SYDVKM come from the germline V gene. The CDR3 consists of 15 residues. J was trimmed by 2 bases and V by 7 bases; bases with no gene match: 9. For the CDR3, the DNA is TGTGCCAGCAAGGCGCTGGACAGGGCTCAAGAGACCCAGTACTTC. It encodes CASKALDRAQETQYF. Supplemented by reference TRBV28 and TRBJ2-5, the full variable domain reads DVKVTQSSRYLVKRTGEKVFLECVQDMDHENMFWYRQDPGLGLRLIYFSYDVKMKEKGDIPEGYSVSREKKERFSLILESASTNQTSMYLCASKALDRAQETQYFGPGTRLLVL.

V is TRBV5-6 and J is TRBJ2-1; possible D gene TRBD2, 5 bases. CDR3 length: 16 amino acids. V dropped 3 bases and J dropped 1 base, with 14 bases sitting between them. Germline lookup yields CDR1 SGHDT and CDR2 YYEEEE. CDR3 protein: CASSYRSGSSYNEQFF. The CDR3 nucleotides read TGTGCCAGCAGCTACCGGAGTGGGAGTTCCTACAATGAGCAGTTCTTC.

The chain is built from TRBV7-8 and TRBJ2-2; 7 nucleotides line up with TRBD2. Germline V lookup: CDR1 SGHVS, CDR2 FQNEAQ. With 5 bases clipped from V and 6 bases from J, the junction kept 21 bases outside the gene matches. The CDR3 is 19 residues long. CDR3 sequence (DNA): TGTGCCAGCAGCACGACGGGTGGGAGGGCCGTATTAAAACCCGGGGAGCTGTTTTTT. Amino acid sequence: CASSTTGGRAVLKPGELFF.

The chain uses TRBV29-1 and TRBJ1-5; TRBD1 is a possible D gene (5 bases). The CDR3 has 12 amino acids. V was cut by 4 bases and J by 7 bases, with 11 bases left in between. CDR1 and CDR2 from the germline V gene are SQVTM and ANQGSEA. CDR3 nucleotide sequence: TGCAGCGTTGGGCAGGGCGACCAGCCCCAGCATTTT. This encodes CSVGQGDQPQHF.

CDR3 DNA sequence: TGTGCCAGCAGCAAAGGTGTGGGGCACAAGAGCTCCTACGAGCAGTACTTC. Its protein product is CASSKGVGHKSSYEQYF. The rearrangement links TRBV21-1 to TRBJ2-7; no DNA check was done on the table's D call, TRBD1. TRBV21-1 is designated a pseudogene. The CDR3 runs to 17 residues.

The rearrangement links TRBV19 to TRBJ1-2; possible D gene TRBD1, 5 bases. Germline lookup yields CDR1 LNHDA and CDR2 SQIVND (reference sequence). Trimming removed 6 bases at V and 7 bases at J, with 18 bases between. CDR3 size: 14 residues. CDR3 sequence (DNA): TGTGCCAGTAGAACCGGGACCGCCCCGGGTGGCTACACCTTC. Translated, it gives CASRTGTAPGGYTF.

The CDR3 is CASSETSRGSTSTDTQYF. The CDR3 nucleotides are TGCGCCAGCAGTGAGACTTCGAGGGGGAGCACTAGCACAGATACGCAGTATTTT. V usage is TRBV10-2 and J usage is TRBJ2-3; a possible D gene is TRBD1 (6 bases). Trimming removed 2 bases from V and 0 bases from J, with 18 bases in between. This CDR3 spans 18 amino acids. In germline, CDR1 is WSHSY, CDR2 SAAADI.

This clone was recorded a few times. CDR3 coding DNA: TGTGCCAGTCAAAGACAGACTAACACTGAAGCTTTCTTT. It yields the protein CASQRQTNTEAFF. The V and J genes are TRBV19 and TRBJ1-1, with D perhaps matching TRBD1 (5 bases). The germline CDR1 and CDR2 sequences are LNHDA and SQIVND (reference sequence). This CDR3 has 13 residues. V was cut by 8 bases and J by 2 bases, with 12 bases left in between.

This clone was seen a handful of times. CDR3 bases: TGTGCCTGGAGTGTACGAACATTTGACTACACTGAAGCTTTCTTT. Translated, it gives CAWSVRTFDYTEAFF. The chain combines TRBV30 with TRBJ1-1; no definite D call. CDR3 length: 15 residues. Germline V lookup: CDR1 GTSNPN, CDR2 SVGIG (reference sequence). V lost 0 bases, J lost 3 bases, and 14 bases lay in between.

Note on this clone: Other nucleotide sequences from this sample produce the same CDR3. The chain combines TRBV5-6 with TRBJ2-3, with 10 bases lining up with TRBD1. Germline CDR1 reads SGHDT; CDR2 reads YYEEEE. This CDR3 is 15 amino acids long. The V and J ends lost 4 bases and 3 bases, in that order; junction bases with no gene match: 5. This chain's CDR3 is CASSRDRGSTDTQYF. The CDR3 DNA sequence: TGTGCCAGCAGCCGGGACAGGGGTTCGACAGATACGCAGTATTTT.